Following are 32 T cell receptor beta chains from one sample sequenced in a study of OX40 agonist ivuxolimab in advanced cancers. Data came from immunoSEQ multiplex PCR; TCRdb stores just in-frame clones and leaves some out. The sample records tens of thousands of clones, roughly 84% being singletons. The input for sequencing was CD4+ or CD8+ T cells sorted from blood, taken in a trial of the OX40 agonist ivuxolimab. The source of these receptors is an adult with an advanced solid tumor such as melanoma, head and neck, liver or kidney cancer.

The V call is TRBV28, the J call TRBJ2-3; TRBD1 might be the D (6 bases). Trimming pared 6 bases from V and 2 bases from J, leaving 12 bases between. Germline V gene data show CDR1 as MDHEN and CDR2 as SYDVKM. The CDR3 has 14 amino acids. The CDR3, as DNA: TGTGCCAGCAGACCCCAGGGGATCACAGATACGCAGTATTTT. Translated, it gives CASRPQGITDTQYF.

The CDR3 bases are TGTGCCAGCAGGACAGGGGTGGGAGGATCCTACAATGAGCAGTTCTTC. This gives the protein CASRTGVGGSYNEQFF. J is TRBJ2-1 and V is TRBV2; 8 bases map to TRBD1. The trim removed 6 bases at V and 1 base at J, leaving 8 bases unmatched. This CDR3 region has 16 residues. Germline loops: CDR1 SNHLY, CDR2 FYNNEI.

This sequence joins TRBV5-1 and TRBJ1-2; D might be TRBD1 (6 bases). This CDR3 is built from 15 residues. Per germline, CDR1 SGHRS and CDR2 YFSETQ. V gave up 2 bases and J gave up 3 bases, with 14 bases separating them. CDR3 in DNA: TGCGCCAGCAGCTTTACGGGGGGCTGGGACTATGGCTACACCTTC. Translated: CASSFTGGWDYGYTF.

The CDR3 DNA is TGTGCCAGCTCACCTCCCACAAACTCCTACGAGCAGTACTTC. Translating it yields CASSPPTNSYEQYF. The J gene is TRBJ2-7, the V gene TRBV18, with D hard to call. The V gene's germline CDR1 is KGHSH and CDR2 LQKENI. V shed 3 bases and J shed 0 bases, with 9 bases lying between them. The CDR3 totals 14 residues.

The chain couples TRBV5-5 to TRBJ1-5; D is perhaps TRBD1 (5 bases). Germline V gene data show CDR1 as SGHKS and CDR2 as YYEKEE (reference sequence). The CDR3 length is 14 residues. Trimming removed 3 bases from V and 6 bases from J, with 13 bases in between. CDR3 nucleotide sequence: TGTGCCAGCAGCTCCCATGGGACGGGTCAGCCCCAGCATTTT. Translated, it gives CASSSHGTGQPQHF.

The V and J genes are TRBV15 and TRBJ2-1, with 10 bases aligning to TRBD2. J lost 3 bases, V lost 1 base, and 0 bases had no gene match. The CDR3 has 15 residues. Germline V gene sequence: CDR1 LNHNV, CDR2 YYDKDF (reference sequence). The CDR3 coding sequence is TGTGCCACCAGCAGAGCTAGCGGGAGCTACAATGAGCAGTTCTTC. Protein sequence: CATSRASGSYNEQFF.

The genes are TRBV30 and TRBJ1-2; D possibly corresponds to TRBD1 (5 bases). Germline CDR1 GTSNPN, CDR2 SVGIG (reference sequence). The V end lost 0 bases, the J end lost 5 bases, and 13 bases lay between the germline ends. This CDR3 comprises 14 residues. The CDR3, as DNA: TGTGCCTGGAGTGTCGGGGGGTCGGGGTATGGCTACACCTTC. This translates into CAWSVGGSGYGYTF.

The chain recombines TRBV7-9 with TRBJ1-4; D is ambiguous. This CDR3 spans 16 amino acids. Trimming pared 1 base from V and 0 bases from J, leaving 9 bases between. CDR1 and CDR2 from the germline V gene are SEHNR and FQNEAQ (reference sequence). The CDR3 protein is CASSLGAFATNEKLFF. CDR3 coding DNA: TGTGCCAGCAGCTTAGGAGCATTTGCAACTAATGAAAAACTGTTTTTT.

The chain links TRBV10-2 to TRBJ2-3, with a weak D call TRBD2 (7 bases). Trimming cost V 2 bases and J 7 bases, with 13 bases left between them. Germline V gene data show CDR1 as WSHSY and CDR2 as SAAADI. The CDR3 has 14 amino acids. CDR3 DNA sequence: TGCGCCAGCAGTGAGGGGCGGGGGCTAAATACGCAGTATTTT. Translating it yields CASSEGRGLNTQYF.

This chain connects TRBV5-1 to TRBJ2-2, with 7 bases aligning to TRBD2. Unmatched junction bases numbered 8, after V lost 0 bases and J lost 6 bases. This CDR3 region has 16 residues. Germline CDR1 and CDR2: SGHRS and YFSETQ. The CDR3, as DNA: TGCGCCAGCAGCTTGGTGCAGCGGGGCGGGTCCGGGGAGCTGTTTTTT. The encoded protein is CASSLVQRGGSGELFF.

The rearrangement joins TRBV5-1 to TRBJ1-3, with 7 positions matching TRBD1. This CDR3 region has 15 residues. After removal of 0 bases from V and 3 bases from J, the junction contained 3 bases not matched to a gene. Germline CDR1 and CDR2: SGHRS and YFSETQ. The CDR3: CASSLAGTDGNTIYF. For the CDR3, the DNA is TGCGCCAGCAGCTTGGCCGGGACAGATGGAAACACCATATATTTT.

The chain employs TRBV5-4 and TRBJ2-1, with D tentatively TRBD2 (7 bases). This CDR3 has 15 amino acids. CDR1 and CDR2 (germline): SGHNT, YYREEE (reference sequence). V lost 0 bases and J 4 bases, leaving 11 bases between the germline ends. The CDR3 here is CASSLAGGRYNEQFF. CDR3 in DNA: TGTGCCAGCAGCTTGGCCGGGGGGCGGTACAATGAGCAGTTCTTC. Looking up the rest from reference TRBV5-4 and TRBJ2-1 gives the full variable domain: ETGVTQSPTHLIKTRGQQVTLRCSSQSGHNTVSWYQQALGQGPQFIFQYYREEENGRGNFPPRFSGLQFPNYSSELNVNALELDDSALYLCASSLAGGRYNEQFFGPGTRLTVL.

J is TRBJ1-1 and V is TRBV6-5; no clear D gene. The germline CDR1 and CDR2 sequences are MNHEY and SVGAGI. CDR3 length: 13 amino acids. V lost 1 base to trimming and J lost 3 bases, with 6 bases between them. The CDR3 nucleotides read TGTGCCAGCAGTTACTGGTGGGACACTGAAGCTTTCTTT. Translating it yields CASSYWWDTEAFF.

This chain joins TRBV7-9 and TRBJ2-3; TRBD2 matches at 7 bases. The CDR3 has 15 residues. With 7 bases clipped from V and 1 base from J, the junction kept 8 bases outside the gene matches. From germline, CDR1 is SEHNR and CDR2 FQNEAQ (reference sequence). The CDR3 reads CASIPGSGGTDTQYF. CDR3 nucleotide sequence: TGTGCCAGCATCCCGGGAAGCGGGGGCACAGATACGCAGTATTTT.

The CDR3 DNA follows: TGTGCCAGCAGCGTCTCGGGACAGACTCACAATGAGCAGTTCTTC. Translated: CASSVSGQTHNEQFF. The chain employs TRBV9 and TRBJ2-1; 7 bases fit TRBD1. The CDR3 sequence is 15 residues long. J was trimmed by 5 bases and V by 2 bases; bases with no gene match: 7. Germline CDR1 and CDR2: SGDLS and YYNGEE. The full variable domain, its missing parts supplied by reference TRBV9 and TRBJ2-1, is DSGVTQTPKHLITATGQRVTLRCSPRSGDLSVYWYQQSLDQGLQFLIQYYNGEERAKGNILERFSAQQFPDLHSELNLSSLELGDSALYFCASSVSGQTHNEQFFGPGTRLTVL.

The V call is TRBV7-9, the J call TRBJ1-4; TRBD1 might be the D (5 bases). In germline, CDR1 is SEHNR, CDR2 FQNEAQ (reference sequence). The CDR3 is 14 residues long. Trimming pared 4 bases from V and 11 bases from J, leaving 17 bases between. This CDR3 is CASSSGRTFGKLFF. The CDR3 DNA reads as TGTGCCAGCAGCTCGGGACGGACATTTGGGAAACTGTTTTTT.

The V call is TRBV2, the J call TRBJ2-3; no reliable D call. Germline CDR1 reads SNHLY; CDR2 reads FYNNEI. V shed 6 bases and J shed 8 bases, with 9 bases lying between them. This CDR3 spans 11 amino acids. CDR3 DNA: TGTGCCAGCAGCGACGAAGGTACGCAGTATTTT. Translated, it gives CASSDEGTQYF.

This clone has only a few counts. The CDR3 DNA is TGTGCCAGCAAGCGTGAATCCGCCGTGGAGACCCAGTACTTC. Residues: CASKRESAVETQYF. This chain connects TRBV2 to TRBJ2-5; D gene ambiguous. The CDR3 spans 14 residues. The germline CDR1 and CDR2 sequences are SNHLY and FYNNEI. The V end was cut by 7 bases, the J end by 5 bases, with 17 bases between.

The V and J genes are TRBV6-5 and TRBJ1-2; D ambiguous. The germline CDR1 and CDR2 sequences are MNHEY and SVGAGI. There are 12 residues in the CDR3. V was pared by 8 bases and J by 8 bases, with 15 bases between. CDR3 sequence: CASQTLGIGYTF. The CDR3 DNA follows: TGTGCCAGCCAAACCTTGGGGATAGGCTACACCTTC.

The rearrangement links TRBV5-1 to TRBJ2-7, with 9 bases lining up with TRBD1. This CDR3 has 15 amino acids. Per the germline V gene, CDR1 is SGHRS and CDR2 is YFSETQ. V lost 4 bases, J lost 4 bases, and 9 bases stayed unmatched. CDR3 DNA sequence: TGCGCCAGCAGCCCCGGTGGGACAGGGAGTTACGAGCAGTACTTC. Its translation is CASSPGGTGSYEQYF.

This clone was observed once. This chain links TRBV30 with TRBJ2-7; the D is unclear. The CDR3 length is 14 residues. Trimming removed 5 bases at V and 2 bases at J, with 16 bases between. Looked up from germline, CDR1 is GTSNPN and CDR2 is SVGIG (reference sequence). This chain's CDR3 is CAWSRAPPTYEQYF. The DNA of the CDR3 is TGTGCCTGGTCCCGGGCTCCGCCTACCTACGAGCAGTACTTC.

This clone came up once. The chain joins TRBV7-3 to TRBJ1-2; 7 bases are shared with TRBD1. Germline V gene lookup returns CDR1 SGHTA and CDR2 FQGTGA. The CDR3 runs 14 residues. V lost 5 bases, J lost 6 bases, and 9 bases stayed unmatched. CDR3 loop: CASSRKTGAHGYTF. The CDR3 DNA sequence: TGTGCCAGCAGCAGGAAAACAGGGGCCCATGGCTACACCTTC.

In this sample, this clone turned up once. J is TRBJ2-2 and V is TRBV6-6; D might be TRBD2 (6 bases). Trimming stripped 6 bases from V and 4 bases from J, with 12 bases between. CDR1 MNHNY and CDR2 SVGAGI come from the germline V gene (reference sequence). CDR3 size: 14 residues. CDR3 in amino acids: CASRRGLVTGELFF. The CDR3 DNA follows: TGTGCCAGCAGAAGGGGACTGGTCACCGGGGAGCTGTTTTTT.

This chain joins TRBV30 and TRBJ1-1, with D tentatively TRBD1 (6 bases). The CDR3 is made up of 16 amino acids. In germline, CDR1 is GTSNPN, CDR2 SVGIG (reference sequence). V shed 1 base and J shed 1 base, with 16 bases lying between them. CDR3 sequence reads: CAWSDTGHPTNTEAFF. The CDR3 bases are TGTGCCTGGAGTGATACGGGACACCCTACGAACACTGAAGCTTTCTTT.

CDR3 sequence reads: CASSYRGGYGYTF. In nucleotides, the CDR3 is TGTGCCAGCTCCTACAGGGGGGGCTATGGCTACACCTTC. The chain joins TRBV28 to TRBJ1-2, with 8 bases lining up with TRBD1. The ends lost 8 bases at V and 4 bases at J; junction bases unmatched: 6. From germline, CDR1 is MDHEN and CDR2 SYDVKM. This CDR3 region has 13 residues.

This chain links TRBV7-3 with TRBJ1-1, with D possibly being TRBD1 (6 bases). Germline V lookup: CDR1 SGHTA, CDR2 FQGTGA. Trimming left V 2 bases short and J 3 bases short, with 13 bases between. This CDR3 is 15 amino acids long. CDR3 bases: TGTGCCAGCAGCTTAGGACAGCTCGGGGACACTGAAGCTTTCTTT. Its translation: CASSLGQLGDTEAFF.

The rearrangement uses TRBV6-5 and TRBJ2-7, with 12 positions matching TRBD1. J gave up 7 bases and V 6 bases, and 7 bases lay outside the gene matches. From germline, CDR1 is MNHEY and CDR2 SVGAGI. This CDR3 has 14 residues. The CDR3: CASSQWGQGAEQYF. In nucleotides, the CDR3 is TGTGCCAGCAGCCAATGGGGACAGGGGGCTGAGCAGTACTTC.

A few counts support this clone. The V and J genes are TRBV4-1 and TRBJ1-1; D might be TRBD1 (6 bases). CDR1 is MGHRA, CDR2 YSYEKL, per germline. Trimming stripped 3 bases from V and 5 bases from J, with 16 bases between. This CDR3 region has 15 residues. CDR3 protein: CASSQGIQGGTEAFF. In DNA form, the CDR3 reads TGCGCCAGCAGCCAGGGGATACAGGGTGGGACTGAAGCTTTCTTT.

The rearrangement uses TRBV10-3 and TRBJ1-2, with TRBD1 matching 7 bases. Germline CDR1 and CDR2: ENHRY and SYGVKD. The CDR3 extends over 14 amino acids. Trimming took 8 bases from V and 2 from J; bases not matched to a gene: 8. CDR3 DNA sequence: TGTGCCATCGGGGAGGGGGCGTCGAACTATGGCTACACCTTC. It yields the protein CAIGEGASNYGYTF.

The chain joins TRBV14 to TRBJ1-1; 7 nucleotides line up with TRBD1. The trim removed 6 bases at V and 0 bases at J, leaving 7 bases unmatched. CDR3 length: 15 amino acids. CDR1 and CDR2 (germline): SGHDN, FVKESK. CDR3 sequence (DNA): TGTGCCAGCAGTAAGGGACAGATTATGAACACTGAAGCTTTCTTT. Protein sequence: CASSKGQIMNTEAFF.

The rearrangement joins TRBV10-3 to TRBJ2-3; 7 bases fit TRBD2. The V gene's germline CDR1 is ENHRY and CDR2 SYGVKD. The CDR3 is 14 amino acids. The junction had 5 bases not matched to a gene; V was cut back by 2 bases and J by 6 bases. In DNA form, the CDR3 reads TGTGCCATCAGTGAGACGGGGGGTTTTGATACGCAGTATTTT. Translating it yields CAISETGGFDTQYF.

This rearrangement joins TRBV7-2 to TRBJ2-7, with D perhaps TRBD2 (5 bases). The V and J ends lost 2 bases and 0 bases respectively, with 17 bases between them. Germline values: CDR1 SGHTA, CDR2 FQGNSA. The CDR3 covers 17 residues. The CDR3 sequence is CASSLTFLAQSSYEQYF. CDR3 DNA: TGTGCCAGCAGCTTAACTTTCCTAGCCCAATCCTCCTACGAGCAGTACTTC.